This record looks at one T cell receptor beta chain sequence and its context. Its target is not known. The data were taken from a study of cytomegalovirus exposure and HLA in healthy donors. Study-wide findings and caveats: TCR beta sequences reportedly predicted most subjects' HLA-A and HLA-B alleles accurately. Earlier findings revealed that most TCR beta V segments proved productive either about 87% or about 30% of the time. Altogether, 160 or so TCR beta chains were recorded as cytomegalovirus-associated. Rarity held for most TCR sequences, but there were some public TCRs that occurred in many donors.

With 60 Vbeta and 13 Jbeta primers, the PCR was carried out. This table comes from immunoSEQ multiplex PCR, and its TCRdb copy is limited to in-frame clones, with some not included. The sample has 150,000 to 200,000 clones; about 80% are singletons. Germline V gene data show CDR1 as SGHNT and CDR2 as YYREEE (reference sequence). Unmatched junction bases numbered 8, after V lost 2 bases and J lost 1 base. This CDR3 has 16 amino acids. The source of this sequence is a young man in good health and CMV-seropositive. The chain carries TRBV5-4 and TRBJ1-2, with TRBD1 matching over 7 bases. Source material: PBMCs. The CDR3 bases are TGTGCCAGCAGCTTCCGGACAGGCGCCTATAACTATGGCTACACCTTC. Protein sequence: CASSFRTGAYNYGYTF.